The following is a T cell receptor beta chain sequence with its context. Antigen: not known. The repertoire was sequenced with immunoSEQ multiplex PCR; TCRdb's copy has only in-frame clones and lacks some. This repertoire shows 4,000 or so clones, 62% found once; its top ten account for less than 55%. This entry is derived from a study of CD8 T cell repertoires and HIV-1 epitope variants. Trimming at V came to 2 bases and at J to 5 bases, leaving 2 bases not matched to a gene. The CDR3 extends over 13 amino acids. In germline, CDR1 is MDHEN, CDR2 SYDVKM. The sample comprised cultured CD8+ T cells derived from PBMCs. This chain links TRBV28 with TRBJ1-1; 7 bases fit TRBD1. The sequence was collected from a male donor with HIV. CDR3 in DNA: TGTGCCAGCAGTTTAGAGGGGGCAACTGAAGCTTTCTTT. Its translation: CASSLEGATEAFF.